These T cell receptor beta chains were read from a single sample in a study of CD8 T cells in Susac syndrome. MiXCR, applied by TCRdb to the immunoSEQ multiplex PCR reads, yields one record per CDR3 protein. The sample lists 200,000 or so distinct CDR3 sequences; nearly 97% were seen once. The sample comprised CD4+ T cells from PBMCs. These receptor sequences come from a human donor with multiple sclerosis. The CDR3 runs from the conserved cysteine through the conserved F or W. D genes are given only for firm matches. Expanded clones get a size class; other rows say once, few or many, or leave the size out.

abundance	j_gene	d_gene	v_gene	CDR3aa	CDR3nt
once	TRBJ1-2	.	TRBV7-9	CASSLAGGITHGYTF	TGTGCCAGCAGCTTAGCGGGGGGCATCACCCATGGCTACACCTTC
.	TRBJ2-5	.	TRBV5-1	CASSRTSSGETQYF	TGCGCCAGCAGCCGAACTAGCTCAGGGGAGACCCAGTACTTC
.	TRBJ1-6	.	TRBV20-1	CSARPAGDSPLHF	TGCAGTGCTAGACCTGCAGGGGATTCACCCCTCCACTTT
.	TRBJ2-5	.	TRBV14	CASSQGSSWETQYF	TGTGCCAGCAGCCAAGGCTCTAGCTGGGAGACCCAGTACTTC
.	TRBJ1-5	.	TRBV20-1	CSAPTGFQPQHF	TGCAGTGCTCCCACAGGGTTTCAGCCCCAGCATTTT
once	TRBJ2-5	TRBD2	TRBV29-1	CSGGTTQQETQYF	TGCAGCGGCGGGACTACCCAACAAGAGACCCAGTACTTC
.	TRBJ1-2	.	TRBV29-1	CSVEDLVPGQGFGGYTF	TGCAGCGTTGAAGATTTGGTGCCGGGGCAGGGTTTCGGTGGCTACACCTTC
.	TRBJ2-5	.	TRBV3-1	CASSLVTATQQETQYF	TGTGCCAGCAGCCTCGTGACCGCCACCCAGCAAGAGACCCAGTACTTC
once	TRBJ1-4	.	TRBV5-6	CASSLADNEKLFF	TGTGCCAGCAGCTTGGCGGATAATGAAAAACTGTTTTTT
few	TRBJ2-2	.	TRBV12-3/TRBV12-4	CASSLVGTGELFF	TGTGCCAGCAGTCTCGTGGGCACCGGGGAGCTGTTTTTT
once	TRBJ2-1	TRBD2	TRBV20-1	CSARGLAGGLRNEQFF	TGCAGTGCTAGAGGGCTAGCGGGGGGGCTACGGAATGAGCAGTTCTTC
.	TRBJ2-1	TRBD1	TRBV3-1	CASSPGGLVQFF	TGTGCCAGCAGCCCAGGGGGCTTGGTGCAGTTCTTC
.	TRBJ2-7	TRBD1	TRBV7-9	CASSLSLTGRSYEQYF	TGTGCCAGCAGCTTATCCCTGACAGGGCGGTCCTACGAGCAGTACTTC
.	TRBJ2-1	.	TRBV20-1	CSATRRGHSYNEQFF	TGCAGTGCTACCCGGCGGGGTCACTCCTACAATGAGCAGTTCTTC
.	TRBJ1-5	.	TRBV28	CASSLGQGYNQPQHF	TGTGCCAGCAGTTTAGGGCAGGGCTATAATCAGCCCCAGCATTTT
once	TRBJ1-2	.	TRBV28	CASSLPSGYTF	TGTGCCAGCAGTTTACCGAGTGGCTACACCTTC
.	TRBJ2-3	.	TRBV29-1	CSVRLVRTDTQYF	TGCAGCGTCCGACTAGTGCGCACAGATACGCAGTATTTT
.	TRBJ1-4	.	TRBV3-1	CASQNRGVANEKLFF	TGTGCCAGCCAGAATCGTGGGGTTGCTAATGAAAAACTGTTTTTT
.	TRBJ2-3	.	TRBV20-1	CSARDALGAGADTQYF	TGCAGTGCTAGAGATGCATTAGGAGCCGGGGCAGATACGCAGTATTTT
once	TRBJ2-7	.	TRBV4-1	CASSQDWPQGNSYEQYF	TGCGCCAGCAGCCAAGATTGGCCCCAGGGCAACTCCTACGAGCAGTACTTC
.	TRBJ1-1	TRBD1	TRBV5-1	CASSLPAGGNTEAFF	TGCGCCAGCAGCTTACCCGCAGGGGGGAACACTGAAGCTTTCTTT
.	TRBJ1-1	.	TRBV5-1	CASSPGDGYEAFF	TGCGCCAGCAGCCCGGGGGACGGATATGAAGCTTTCTTT
.	TRBJ2-1	TRBD2	TRBV4-1	CASSQGLRLRNEQFF	TGCGCCAGCAGCCAGGGACTACGGCTACGGAATGAGCAGTTCTTC
.	TRBJ1-6	.	TRBV30	CAGRTVNSPLHF	TGTGCCGGAAGGACAGTTAATTCACCCCTCCACTTT
.	TRBJ1-2	TRBD1	TRBV20-1	CSARPGTGVTNYGYTF	TGCAGTGCAAGACCCGGGACAGGGGTTACTAACTATGGCTACACCTTC